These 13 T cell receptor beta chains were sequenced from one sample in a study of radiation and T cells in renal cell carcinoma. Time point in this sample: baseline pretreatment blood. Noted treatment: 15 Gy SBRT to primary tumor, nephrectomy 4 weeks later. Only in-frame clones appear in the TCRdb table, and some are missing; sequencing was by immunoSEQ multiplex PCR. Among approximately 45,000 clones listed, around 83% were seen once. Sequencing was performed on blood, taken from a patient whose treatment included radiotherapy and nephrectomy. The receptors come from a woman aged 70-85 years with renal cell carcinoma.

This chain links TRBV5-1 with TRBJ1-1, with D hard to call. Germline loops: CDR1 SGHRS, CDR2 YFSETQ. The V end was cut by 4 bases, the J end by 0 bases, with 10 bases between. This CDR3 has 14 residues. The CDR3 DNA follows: TGCGCCAGCAGCGAGGACTTATTGAACACTGAAGCTTTCTTT. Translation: CASSEDLLNTEAFF.

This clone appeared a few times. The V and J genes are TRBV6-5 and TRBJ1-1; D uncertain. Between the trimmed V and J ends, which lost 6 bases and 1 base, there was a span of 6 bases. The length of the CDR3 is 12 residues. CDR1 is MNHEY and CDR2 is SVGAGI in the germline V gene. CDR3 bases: TGTGCCAGCAGCCAATCGAACACTGAAGCTTTCTTT. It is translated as CASSQSNTEAFF.

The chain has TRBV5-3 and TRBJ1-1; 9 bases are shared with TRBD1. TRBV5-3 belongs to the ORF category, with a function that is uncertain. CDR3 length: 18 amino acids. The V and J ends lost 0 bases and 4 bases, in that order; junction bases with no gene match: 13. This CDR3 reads CARSLVRDRGWLGTEAFF. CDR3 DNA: TGTGCCAGAAGCTTGGTGCGAGACAGGGGGTGGTTGGGCACTGAAGCTTTCTTT.

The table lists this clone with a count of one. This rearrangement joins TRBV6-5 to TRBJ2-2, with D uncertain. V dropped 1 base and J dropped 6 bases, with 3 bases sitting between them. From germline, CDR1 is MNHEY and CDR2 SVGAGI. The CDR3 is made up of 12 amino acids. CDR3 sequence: CASSYFAGELFF. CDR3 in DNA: TGTGCCAGCAGTTACTTCGCCGGGGAGCTGTTTTTT.

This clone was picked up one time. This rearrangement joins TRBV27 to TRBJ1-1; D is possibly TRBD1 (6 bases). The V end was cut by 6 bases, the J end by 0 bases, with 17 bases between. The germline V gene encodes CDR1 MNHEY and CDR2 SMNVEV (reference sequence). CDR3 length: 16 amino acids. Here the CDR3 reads CASSLVGGPMNTEAFF. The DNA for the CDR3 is TGTGCCAGCAGCCTCGTGGGGGGCCCTATGAACACTGAAGCTTTCTTT.

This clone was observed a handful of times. For the CDR3, the DNA is TGTGCCAGTAACAGGGGGAACACTGAAGCTTTCTTT. Translated: CASNRGNTEAFF. The rearrangement joins TRBV7-9 to TRBJ1-1; TRBD1 matches 7 bases. There are 12 residues in the CDR3. The ends lost 9 bases at V and 1 base at J; junction bases unmatched: 2. Per the germline V gene, CDR1 is SEHNR and CDR2 is FQNEAQ (reference sequence).

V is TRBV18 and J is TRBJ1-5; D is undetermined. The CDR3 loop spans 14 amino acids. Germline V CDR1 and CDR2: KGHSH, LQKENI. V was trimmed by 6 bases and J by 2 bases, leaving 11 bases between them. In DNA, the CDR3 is TGTGCCAGCTCCGCGCAAGGTGGCAATCAGCCCCAGCATTTT. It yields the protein CASSAQGGNQPQHF.

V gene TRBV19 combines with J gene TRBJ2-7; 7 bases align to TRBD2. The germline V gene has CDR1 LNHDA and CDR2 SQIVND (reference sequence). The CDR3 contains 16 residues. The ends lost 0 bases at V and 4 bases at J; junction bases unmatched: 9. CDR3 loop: CASSIEGGPRAYEQYF. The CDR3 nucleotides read TGTGCCAGTAGTATAGAGGGAGGGCCCCGGGCATACGAGCAGTACTTC.

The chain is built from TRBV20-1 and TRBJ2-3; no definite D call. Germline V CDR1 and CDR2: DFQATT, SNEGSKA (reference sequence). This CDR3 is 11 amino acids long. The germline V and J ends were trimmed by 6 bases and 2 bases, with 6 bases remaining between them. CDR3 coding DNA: TGCAGTGCAGCGACCACAGATACGCAGTATTTT. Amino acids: CSAATTDTQYF.

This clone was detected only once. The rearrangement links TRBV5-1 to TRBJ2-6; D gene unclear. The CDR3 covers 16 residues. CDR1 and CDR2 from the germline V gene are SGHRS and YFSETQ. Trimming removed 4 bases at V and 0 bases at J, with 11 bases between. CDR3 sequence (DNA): TGCGCCAGCAGCGCCTCGGGTTACTCTGGGGCCAACGTCCTGACTTTC. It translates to CASSASGYSGANVLTF.

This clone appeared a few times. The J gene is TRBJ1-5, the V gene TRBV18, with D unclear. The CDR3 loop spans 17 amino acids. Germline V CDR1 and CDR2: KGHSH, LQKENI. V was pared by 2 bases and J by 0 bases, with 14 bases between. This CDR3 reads CASSPDLGVNSNQPQHF. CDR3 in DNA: TGTGCCAGCTCACCAGATCTAGGAGTTAATAGCAATCAGCCCCAGCATTTT.

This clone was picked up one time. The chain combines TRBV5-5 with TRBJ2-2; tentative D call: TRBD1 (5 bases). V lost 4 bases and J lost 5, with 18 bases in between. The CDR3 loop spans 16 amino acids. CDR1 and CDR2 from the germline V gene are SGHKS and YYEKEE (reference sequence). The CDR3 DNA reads TGTGCCAGCAGCCAAAGAGGCCTGACAGAAACCGGGGAGCTGTTTTTT. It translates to CASSQRGLTETGELFF.

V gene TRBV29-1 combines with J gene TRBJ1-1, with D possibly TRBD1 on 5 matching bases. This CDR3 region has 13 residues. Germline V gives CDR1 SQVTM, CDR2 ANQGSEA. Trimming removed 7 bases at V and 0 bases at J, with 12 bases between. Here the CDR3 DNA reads TGCAGCGCTTCGGGACGGGTGAACACTGAAGCTTTCTTT. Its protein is CSASGRVNTEAFF.